This TCR beta chain appears in the sequencing data of a study of T cells in Graves' hyperthyroidism and ophthalmopathy. Across the whole study: Blood from the periphery was taken at initial diagnosis, before any treatment.

This clonotype was seen at least ten times. Its antigen is not known. The V gene's germline CDR1 is KGHDR and CDR2 SFDVKD. The CDR3 has 11 amino acids. Deletions cut 9 bases from V and 5 bases from J, with 9 bases between. Authors of the study amplified TCR beta CDR3 regions from RNA transcripts. The HTBI set primed first-round TCR CDR3 RT-PCR. TCRdb independently ran MiXCR on the multiplex PCR reads; one entry per CDR3 protein. Here the sample spans 300,000 to 450,000 distinct CDR3 sequences, 25% being singletons. Findings of the study overall: Ophthalmopathy, as predicted by the model, came a median about seven months after the prediction.

Diagnostic decisions used clinical symptoms, serum thyroxine and TRAb, thyroid ultrasound and orbital computed tomography. The genes are TRBV24-1 and TRBJ1-1; no definite D call. The TCR was taken from a man aged 45 to 65 with Graves' hyperthyroidism. The sequencing sample was made of blood. DNA for the CDR3: TGTGCCACCCGCTCCCGGACTGAAGCTTTCTTT. Amino acids: CATRSRTEAFF.